Listed below are T cell receptor beta chains from one sample, sequenced in a study of blood T cell repertoires in COVID-19. TCRdb's table, derived via immunoSEQ multiplex PCR, lists solely in-frame clones and lacks some. The profile shows 200,000 to 250,000 clones, roughly four fifths of them singletons. Sequenced: peripheral blood. These receptors were obtained from a woman aged 40 to 50 with acute or convalescent COVID-19. Both conserved end residues are part of each CDR3. Fields, in order: V gene, clone size, J gene, D gene, CDR3 DNA, CDR3 protein. A D gene is named only where the DNA matches it firmly. Size values are once, few and many counts, or a class for expanded clones, and some rows have none.

>TRBV28|NA|TRBJ2-6|TRBD2
TGTGCCAGCAGATTAGCGGGGGGCTCCTCTGGGGCCAACGTCCTGACTTTC
CASRLAGGSSGANVLTF
>TRBV11-2|NA|TRBJ2-1|TRBD2
TGTGCCAGCAGCTTAGTTGCCTCTAGCGGGAGGGTTGGTGAGCAGTTCTTC
CASSLVASSGRVGEQFF
>TRBV12-5|NA|TRBJ1-1|TRBD1
TGTGCTAGTGGTCTGGGAGGGGGCAACACTGAAGCTTTCTTT
CASGLGGGNTEAFF
>TRBV7-7|NA|TRBJ2-2|NA
TGTGCCAGCAGCATCTCCCCCGGGACAAAGAACACCGGGGAGCTGTTTTTT
CASSISPGTKNTGELFF
>TRBV12-3/TRBV12-4|few|TRBJ2-7|TRBD2
TGTGCCAGCACCCAAGGAGCGGGGGCGCAGTACTTC
CASTQGAGAQYF
>TRBV19|NA|TRBJ2-7|TRBD1
TGTGCCAGTAGTCCCTGGACAGGGAACCACTACGAGCAGTACTTC
CASSPWTGNHYEQYF
>TRBV27|NA|TRBJ2-7|TRBD1
TGTGCCAGCAGTTTAAGGTTGACAGGGGAGAGCGAGCAGTACTTC
CASSLRLTGESEQYF
>TRBV27|NA|TRBJ1-6|TRBD1
TGTGCCAGCGCCGGGACAGGGGGATTAAGGGGTAATTCACCCCTCCACTTT
CASAGTGGLRGNSPLHF
>TRBV27|NA|TRBJ2-7|TRBD2
TGTGCCAGCTGGGCAGGCGGGAGGACACTACCTCCCTACGAGCAGTACTTC
CASWAGGRTLPPYEQYF
>TRBV29-1|few|TRBJ2-5|NA
TGCAGCTTGGGGACACTACAAGAGACCCAGTACTTC
CSLGTLQETQYF
>TRBV14|NA|TRBJ2-5|NA
TGTGCCAGCAGCCAAGCCTCGGAGACCCAGTACTTC
CASSQASETQYF
>TRBV7-8|NA|TRBJ1-5|TRBD1
TGTGCCAGCAGCTGGCCCGCAGGGGGGCAGCCCCAGCATTTT
CASSWPAGGQPQHF
>TRBV30|NA|TRBJ2-7|NA
TGTGCCTGGAGGTCTGCGGGGATTACCTACGAGCAGTACTTC
CAWRSAGITYEQYF
>TRBV7-9|NA|TRBJ1-1|NA
TGTGCCAGCAGCTTAAATCGGGATGAAGCTTTCTTT
CASSLNRDEAFF
>TRBV2|NA|TRBJ1-1|NA
TGTGCCAGCATTCGGGAGGGGGGGGCCAACACTGAAGCTTTCTTT
CASIREGGANTEAFF
>TRBV2|NA|TRBJ2-4|NA
TGTGCCAGCAGCGATAACCTCAGGGATGTCGGCAAAAACATTCAGTACTTC
CASSDNLRDVGKNIQYF
>TRBV6-5|NA|TRBJ2-7|TRBD2
TGTGCCAGCAGTTACAGCGGGACTAGCACCTACGAGCAGTACTTC
CASSYSGTSTYEQYF
>TRBV5-1|NA|TRBJ1-5|NA
TGCGCCAGCAGCTTGGAGAGGAATCAGCCCCAGCATTTT
CASSLERNQPQHF
>TRBV10-1|many|TRBJ2-2|NA
TGCGCCAGCAGTGATTCAACATTGAACACCGGGGAGCTGTTTTTT
CASSDSTLNTGELFF
>TRBV6-5|NA|TRBJ2-5|NA
TGTGCCGGCGAGGAGGAAGAGACCCAGTACTTC
CAGEEEETQYF
>TRBV24-1|NA|TRBJ2-1|TRBD2
TGTGCCACCAGTGGGCTCTCCGGGAGGGCCCTCTCATACAATGAGCAGTTCTTC
CATSGLSGRALSYNEQFF
>TRBV19|once|TRBJ2-2|TRBD1
TGTGCCAGTACCGAACAGGGGATCACCGGGGAGCTGTTTTTT
CASTEQGITGELFF
>TRBV25-1|NA|TRBJ2-2|TRBD1
TGTGCCAGCAGTGCGGACAGGGGGCGCGCCGGGGAGCTGTTTTTT
CASSADRGRAGELFF
>TRBV7-2|NA|TRBJ2-7|NA
TGTGCCAGCAGCCCCCTAGCCTACGAGCAGTACTTC
CASSPLAYEQYF
>TRBV5-1|few|TRBJ1-1|NA
TGCGCCAGCAGCTTTGACAGCACTGAAGCTTTCTTT
CASSFDSTEAFF
>TRBV9|NA|TRBJ1-1|NA
TGTGCCAGCAGCGTAGGAGGGTTAAGGTCCGGGGATACTTTCTTT
CASSVGGLRSGDTFF
>TRBV30|NA|TRBJ2-7|NA
TGTGCCTGGCAGGACAACCCCTACGAGCAGTACTTC
CAWQDNPYEQYF
>TRBV20-1|once|TRBJ2-7|NA
TGCAGTGCTGCGCAGGGCTCGGTGCAGTACTTC
CSAAQGSVQYF
>TRBV10-3|NA|TRBJ1-5|TRBD1
TGTGCCACAAGGAGGACAGGGGACAGGCAGCCCCAGCATTTT
CATRRTGDRQPQHF
>TRBV21-1|NA|TRBJ2-5|NA
TGTGCCAGCAGCAAAGGTGGGACAGCTCCCCTTGGGCCCCAGTACTTC
CASSKGGTAPLGPQYF
>TRBV5-1|NA|TRBJ1-1|NA
TGCGCCAGCAGCTTGGCTGCGCCAAACACTGAAGCTTTCTTT
CASSLAAPNTEAFF
>TRBV19|NA|TRBJ1-5|TRBD1
TGTGCCAGCCGGGACAGGGGGATATCGAGCAATCAGCCCCAGCATTTT
CASRDRGISSNQPQHF
>TRBV9|NA|TRBJ2-3|NA
TGTGCCAGCAGTACAGGGACCACAGATACGCAGTATTTT
CASSTGTTDTQYF
>TRBV12-3/TRBV12-4|NA|TRBJ2-1|NA
TGTGCCAGCAAGGCCAGGGGTGCCAATGAGCAGTTCTTC
CASKARGANEQFF
>TRBV11-2|NA|TRBJ1-5|NA
TGTGCCAGCAGCTCCGCCCCTGGGGCGCCCCAGCATTTT
CASSSAPGAPQHF
>TRBV19|NA|TRBJ1-5|NA
TGTGCCAGTAGTACCAACAGGGGCAATCAGCCCCAGCATTTT
CASSTNRGNQPQHF
>TRBV6-1|NA|TRBJ2-5|TRBD2
TGTGCCAGCAGCGAAAGGACTAGCGGGACGTACCAAGAGACCCAGTACTTC
CASSERTSGTYQETQYF
>TRBV6-5|NA|TRBJ1-1|NA
TGTGCCAGCAGTTACTCGGTCTGGGGCTCCAATGAAGCTTTCTTT
CASSYSVWGSNEAFF
>TRBV2|few|TRBJ2-2|NA
TGTGCCAGCAATGTTCCTTCGGGAGCGAACACCGGGGAGCTGTTTTTT
CASNVPSGANTGELFF
>TRBV30|NA|TRBJ2-6|TRBD1
TGTGCCTGGAGGCACGACAGGGGGGGCGCTGGGGCCAACGTCCTGACTTTC
CAWRHDRGGAGANVLTF
>TRBV5-1|NA|TRBJ1-1|NA
TGCGCCAGCAGCTTGGATTTGCAGGGTTATACTGAAGCTTTCTTT
CASSLDLQGYTEAFF
>TRBV28|NA|TRBJ2-1|TRBD2
TGTGCCAGCAGAGATGCAGCGGGAGATGGTTTAGGCAATGAGCAGTTCTTC
CASRDAAGDGLGNEQFF
>TRBV6-2/TRBV6-3|NA|TRBJ1-5|TRBD1
TGTGCCAGCAGTTACTTGGGACAGGGTCCCTATCAGCCCCAGCATTTT
CASSYLGQGPYQPQHF
>TRBV12-5|NA|TRBJ1-5|NA
TGTGCTAGTGGTTTTTTTATGGCGGACAGAAGCAATCAGCCCCAGCATTTT
CASGFFMADRSNQPQHF
>TRBV6-5|NA|TRBJ1-5|TRBD1
TGTGCCAGCAGGCTCAGGGGGTCGGGTCAGCCCCAGCATTTT
CASRLRGSGQPQHF
>TRBV19|NA|TRBJ2-1|TRBD2
TGTGCCAGTAGTATACAGACTAGCGGGGGGGCCCGATACAATGAGCAGTTCTTC
CASSIQTSGGARYNEQFF
>TRBV25-1|NA|TRBJ2-7|TRBD2
TGTGCCAGCAGTTATATAGCGGGAGAGCCATACGAGCAGTACTTC
CASSYIAGEPYEQYF
>TRBV18|NA|TRBJ2-1|TRBD2
TGTGCCAGCTCACTACTAGCGGGAGGAGTCAATGAGCAGTTCTTC
CASSLLAGGVNEQFF
>TRBV12-3/TRBV12-4|NA|TRBJ2-1|NA
TGTGCCAGCAGTCCGGGGGATGAGCAGTTCTTC
CASSPGDEQFF
>TRBV10-3|NA|TRBJ2-2|NA
TGTGCCATCAGTGCAGGGTTCCAAAACACCGGGGAGCTGTTTTTT
CAISAGFQNTGELFF
>TRBV3-1/TRBV3-2|once|TRBJ1-2|TRBD1
TGTGCCAGCAGCCGCGGACAGGGTTTAGGTGGCTACACCTTC
CASSRGQGLGGYTF
>TRBV27|NA|TRBJ2-6|TRBD1
TGTGCCAGCAGTTTCCTGGACAGGGGCCACGCTGGGGCCAACGTCCTGACTTTC
CASSFLDRGHAGANVLTF
>TRBV6-4|NA|TRBJ2-3|NA
TGTGCCAGCAGTGACCAACCGGGTCTCGCTAACCCCACAGATACGCAGTATTTT
CASSDQPGLANPTDTQYF
>TRBV30|NA|TRBJ1-3|NA
TGTGCCTGGAGTGTGACTTGGGTGACAGCCCTTGGAAACACCATATATTTT
CAWSVTWVTALGNTIYF
>TRBV7-2|once|TRBJ2-1|TRBD2
TGTGCCAGCAGCTTCCTAGCGGGGTCCTACAATGAGCAGTTCTTC
CASSFLAGSYNEQFF